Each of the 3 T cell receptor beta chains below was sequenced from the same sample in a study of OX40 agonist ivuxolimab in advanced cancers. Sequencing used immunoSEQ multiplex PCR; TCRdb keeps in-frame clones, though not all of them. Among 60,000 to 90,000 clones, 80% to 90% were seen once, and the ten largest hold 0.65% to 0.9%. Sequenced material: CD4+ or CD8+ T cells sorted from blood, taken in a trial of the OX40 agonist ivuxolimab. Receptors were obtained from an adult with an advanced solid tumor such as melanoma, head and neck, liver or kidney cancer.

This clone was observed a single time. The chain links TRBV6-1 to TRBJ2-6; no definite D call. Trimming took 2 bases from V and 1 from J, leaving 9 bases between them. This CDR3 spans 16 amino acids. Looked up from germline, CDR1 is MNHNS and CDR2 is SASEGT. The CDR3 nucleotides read TGTGCCAGCAGTGAATTTTGGCAATCTGGGGCCAACGTCCTGACTTTC. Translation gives CASSEFWQSGANVLTF.

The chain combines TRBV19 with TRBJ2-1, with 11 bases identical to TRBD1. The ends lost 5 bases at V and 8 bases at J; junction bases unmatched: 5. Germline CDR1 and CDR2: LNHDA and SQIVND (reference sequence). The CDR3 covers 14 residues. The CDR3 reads CASSGQGAWDEQFF. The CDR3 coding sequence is TGTGCCAGTAGTGGACAGGGGGCTTGGGATGAGCAGTTCTTC.

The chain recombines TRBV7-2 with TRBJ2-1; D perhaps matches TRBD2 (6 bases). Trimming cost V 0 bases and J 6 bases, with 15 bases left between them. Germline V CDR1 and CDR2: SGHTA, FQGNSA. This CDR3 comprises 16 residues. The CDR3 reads CASSLAGREWGNEQFF. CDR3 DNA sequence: TGTGCCAGCAGCTTAGCGGGTCGGGAGTGGGGCAATGAGCAGTTCTTC. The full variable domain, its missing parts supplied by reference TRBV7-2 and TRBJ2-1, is GAGVSQSPSNKVTEKGKDVELRCDPISGHTALYWYRQSLGQGLEFLIYFQGNSAPDKSGLPSDRFSAERTGGSVSTLTIQRTQQEDSAVYLCASSLAGREWGNEQFFGPGTRLTVL.